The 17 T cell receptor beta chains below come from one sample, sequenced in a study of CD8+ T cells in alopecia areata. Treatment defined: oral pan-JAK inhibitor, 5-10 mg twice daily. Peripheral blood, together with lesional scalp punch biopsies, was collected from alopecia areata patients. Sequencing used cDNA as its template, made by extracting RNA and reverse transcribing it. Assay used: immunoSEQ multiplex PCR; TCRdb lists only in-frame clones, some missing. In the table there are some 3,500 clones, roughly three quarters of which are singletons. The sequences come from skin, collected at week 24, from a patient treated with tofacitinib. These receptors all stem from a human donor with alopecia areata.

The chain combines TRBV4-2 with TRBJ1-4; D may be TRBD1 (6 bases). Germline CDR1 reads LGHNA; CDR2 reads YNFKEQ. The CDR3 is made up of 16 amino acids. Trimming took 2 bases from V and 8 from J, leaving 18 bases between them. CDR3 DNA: TGTGCCAGCAGCCAAACATCAGGGGCTGGTAGCGAAAAACTGTTTTTT. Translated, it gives CASSQTSGAGSEKLFF.

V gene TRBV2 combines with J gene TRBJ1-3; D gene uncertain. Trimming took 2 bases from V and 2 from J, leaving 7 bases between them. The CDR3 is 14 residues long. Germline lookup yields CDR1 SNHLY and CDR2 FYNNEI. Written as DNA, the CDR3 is TGTGCCAGCAGTGAAACGAGTACTGGAAACACCATATATTTT. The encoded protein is CASSETSTGNTIYF.

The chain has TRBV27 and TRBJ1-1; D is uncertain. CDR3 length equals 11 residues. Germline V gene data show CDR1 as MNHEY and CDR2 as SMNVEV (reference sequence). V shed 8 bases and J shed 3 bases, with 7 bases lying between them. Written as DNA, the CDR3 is TGTGCCAGCGGCCCGTACACTGAAGCTTTCTTT. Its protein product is CASGPYTEAFF.

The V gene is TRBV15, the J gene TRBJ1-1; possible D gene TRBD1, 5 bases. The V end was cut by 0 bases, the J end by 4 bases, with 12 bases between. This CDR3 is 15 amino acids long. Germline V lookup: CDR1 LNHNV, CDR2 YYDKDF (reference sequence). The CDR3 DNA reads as TGTGCCACCAGCAGAGAGGTGGCAGGGAGCACTGAAGCTTTCTTT. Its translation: CATSREVAGSTEAFF.

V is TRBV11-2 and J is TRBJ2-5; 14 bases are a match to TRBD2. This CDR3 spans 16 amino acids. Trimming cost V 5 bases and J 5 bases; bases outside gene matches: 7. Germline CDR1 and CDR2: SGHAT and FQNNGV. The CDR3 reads CASSLRLAGGPETQYF. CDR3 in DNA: TGTGCCAGCAGCCTCCGACTAGCGGGGGGGCCGGAGACCCAGTACTTC.

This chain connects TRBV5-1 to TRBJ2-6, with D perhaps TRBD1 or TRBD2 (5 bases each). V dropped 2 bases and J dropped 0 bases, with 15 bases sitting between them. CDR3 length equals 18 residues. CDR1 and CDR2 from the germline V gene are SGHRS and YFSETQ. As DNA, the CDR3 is TGCGCCAGCAGCTTCGCCCCGGGACGCAGCTCTGGGGCCAACGTCCTGACTTTC. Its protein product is CASSFAPGRSSGANVLTF.

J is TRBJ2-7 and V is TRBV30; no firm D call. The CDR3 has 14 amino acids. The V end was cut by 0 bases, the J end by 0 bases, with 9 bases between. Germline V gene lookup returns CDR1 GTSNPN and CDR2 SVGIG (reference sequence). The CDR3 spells CAWSVGLRSYEQYF. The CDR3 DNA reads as TGTGCCTGGAGTGTTGGGTTACGCTCCTACGAGCAGTACTTC.

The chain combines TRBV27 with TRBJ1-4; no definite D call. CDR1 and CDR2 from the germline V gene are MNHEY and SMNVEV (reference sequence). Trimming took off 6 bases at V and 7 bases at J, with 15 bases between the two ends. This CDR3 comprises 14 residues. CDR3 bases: TGTGCCAGCAGACCTTCCCCGGGGTCTGAAAAACTGTTTTTT. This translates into CASRPSPGSEKLFF. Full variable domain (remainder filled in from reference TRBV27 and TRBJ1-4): EAQVTQNPRYLITVTGKKLTVTCSQNMNHEYMSWYRQDPGLGLRQIYYSMNVEVTDKGDVPEGYKVSRKEKRNFPLILESPSPNQTSLYFCASRPSPGSEKLFFGSGTQLSVL.

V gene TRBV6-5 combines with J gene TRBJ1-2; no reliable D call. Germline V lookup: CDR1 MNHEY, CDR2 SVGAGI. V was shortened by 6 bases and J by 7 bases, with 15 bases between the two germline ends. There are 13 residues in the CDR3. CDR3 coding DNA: TGTGCCAGCAGCTTCGGGAGGGTAGGTGGCTACACCTTC. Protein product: CASSFGRVGGYTF.

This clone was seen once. The CDR3 here is CASSLAEGPLHF. In DNA, the CDR3 is TGTGCCAGCAGCTTAGCGGAGGGACCCCTCCACTTT. This sequence joins TRBV7-9 and TRBJ1-6; unclear D gene. The ends were cut back, 0 bases at V and 12 bases at J, with 6 bases in the middle. The CDR3 extends over 12 amino acids. Per germline, CDR1 SEHNR and CDR2 FQNEAQ (reference sequence).

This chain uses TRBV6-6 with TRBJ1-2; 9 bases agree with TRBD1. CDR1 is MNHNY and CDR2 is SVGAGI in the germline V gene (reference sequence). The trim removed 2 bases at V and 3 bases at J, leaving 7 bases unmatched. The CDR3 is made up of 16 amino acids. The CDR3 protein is CASSYAPRDRDYGYTF. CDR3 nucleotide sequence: TGTGCCAGCAGTTACGCCCCCAGGGACAGGGACTATGGCTACACCTTC.

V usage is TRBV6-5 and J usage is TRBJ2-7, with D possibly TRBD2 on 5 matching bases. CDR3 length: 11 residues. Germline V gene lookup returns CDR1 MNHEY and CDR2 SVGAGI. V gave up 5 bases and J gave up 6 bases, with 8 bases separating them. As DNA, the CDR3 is TGTGCCAGCAGTGAGGGAATCGAGCAGTACTTC. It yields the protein CASSEGIEQYF.

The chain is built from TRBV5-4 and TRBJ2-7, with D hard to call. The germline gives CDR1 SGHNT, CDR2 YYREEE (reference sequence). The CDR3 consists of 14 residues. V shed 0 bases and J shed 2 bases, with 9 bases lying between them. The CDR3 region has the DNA TGTGCCAGCAGCTTGGGGCAGAGAACCTACGAGCAGTACTTC. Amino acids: CASSLGQRTYEQYF.

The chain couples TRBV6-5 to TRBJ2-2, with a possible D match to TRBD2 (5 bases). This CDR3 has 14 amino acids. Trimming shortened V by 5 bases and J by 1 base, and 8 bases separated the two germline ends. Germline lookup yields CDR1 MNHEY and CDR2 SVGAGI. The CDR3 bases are TGTGCCAGCAGTGTCGGGGTGAACACCGGGGAGCTGTTTTTT. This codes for CASSVGVNTGELFF.

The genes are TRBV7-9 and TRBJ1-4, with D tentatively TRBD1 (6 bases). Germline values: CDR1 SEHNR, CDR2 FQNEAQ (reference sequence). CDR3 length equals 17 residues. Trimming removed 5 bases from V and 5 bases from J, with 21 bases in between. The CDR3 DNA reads TGTGCCAGCAGCCTTTTAGCTGCCGGCAGGGGCAATGAAAAACTGTTTTTT. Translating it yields CASSLLAAGRGNEKLFF.

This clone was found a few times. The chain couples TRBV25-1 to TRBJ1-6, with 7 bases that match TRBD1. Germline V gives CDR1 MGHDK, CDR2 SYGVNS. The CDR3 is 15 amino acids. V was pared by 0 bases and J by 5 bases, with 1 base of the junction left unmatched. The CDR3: CASSEYRGDNSPLHF. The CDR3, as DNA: TGTGCCAGCAGTGAATACAGGGGGGATAATTCACCCCTCCACTTT.

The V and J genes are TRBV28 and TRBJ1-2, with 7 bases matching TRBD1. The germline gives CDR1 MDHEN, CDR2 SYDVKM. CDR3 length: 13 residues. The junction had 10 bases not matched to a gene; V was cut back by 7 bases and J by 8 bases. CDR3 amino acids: CASKLQGERGYTF. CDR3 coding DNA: TGTGCCAGCAAATTGCAGGGGGAACGAGGCTACACCTTC.